The 6 T cell receptor beta chains below come from one sample, sequenced in a study of blood T cell repertoires in COVID-19. TCRdb's table, derived via immunoSEQ multiplex PCR, lists solely in-frame clones and lacks some. This sample has about 190,000 clones, with 80% to 90% found just once. Sequencing used peripheral blood. The source is a young man with active or convalescent COVID-19.

The V gene is TRBV7-9, the J gene TRBJ2-3, with TRBD1 matching 9 bases. The germline V gene encodes CDR1 SEHNR and CDR2 FQNEAQ (reference sequence). The CDR3 has 15 residues. Trimming took 4 bases from V and 4 from J; bases not matched to a gene: 6. DNA of the CDR3: TGTGCCAGCAGCTCGGACAGGGGATCGGCAGATACGCAGTATTTT. It codes for CASSSDRGSADTQYF.

This sequence joins TRBV7-9 and TRBJ2-2; 12 bases are a match to TRBD2. With 1 base clipped from V and 0 bases from J, the junction kept 0 bases outside the gene matches. CDR1 is SEHNR and CDR2 is FQNEAQ in the germline V gene (reference sequence). CDR3 size: 17 residues. This CDR3 is CASSLGLAGANTGELFF. The CDR3 DNA follows: TGTGCCAGCAGCTTAGGACTAGCGGGGGCGAACACCGGGGAGCTGTTTTTT.

V and J are TRBV27 and TRBJ2-7, with D tentatively TRBD2 (5 bases). Germline assignment: CDR1 MNHEY and CDR2 SMNVEV (reference sequence). The CDR3 runs to 15 residues. V was trimmed by 6 bases and J by 0 bases, leaving 15 bases between them. The CDR3 region has the DNA TGTGCCAGCAGCTTCGAGAAAGGGAGCTCCTACGAGCAGTACTTC. This codes for CASSFEKGSSYEQYF.

V usage is TRBV28 and J usage is TRBJ1-6, with 7 bases aligning to TRBD1. The ends lost 10 bases at V and 8 bases at J; junction bases unmatched: 17. The CDR3 has 16 amino acids. CDR1 is MDHEN and CDR2 is SYDVKM in the germline V gene. The CDR3 DNA sequence: TGTGCCACCCCTTCTTCCCCCGGGACAGCCGATTCACCCCTCCACTTT. Protein product: CATPSSPGTADSPLHF.

A single count supports this clone. CDR3 in amino acids: CASSIDPGWWPQHF. The CDR3 bases are TGTGCCAGTAGTATAGATCCCGGTTGGTGGCCCCAGCATTTT. The V and J genes are TRBV19 and TRBJ1-5; no definite D call. This CDR3 has 14 residues. In germline, CDR1 is LNHDA, CDR2 SQIVND (reference sequence). Trimming took off 0 bases at V and 9 bases at J, with 12 bases between the two ends.

The V and J genes are TRBV6-5 and TRBJ2-6; a possible D gene is TRBD1 (5 bases). The CDR3 has 15 amino acids. The V gene's germline CDR1 is MNHEY and CDR2 SVGAGI. Between the trimmed V and J ends, which lost 2 bases and 4 bases, there was a span of 9 bases. CDR3 coding DNA: TGTGCCAGCAGTTACCAGGGTTCCGGGGCCAACGTCCTGACTTTC. Residues: CASSYQGSGANVLTF.